The 17 T cell receptor beta chains in this list originate from one sample, sequenced in a study of OX40 agonist ivuxolimab in advanced cancers. Assay: immunoSEQ multiplex PCR; the TCRdb copy retains only in-frame clones and omits some. The table includes tens of thousands of clones, roughly 88% detected once. Sequencing used CD4+ or CD8+ T cells sorted from blood, obtained in a trial of the OX40 agonist ivuxolimab. All receptors derive from an adult with an advanced solid tumor such as melanoma, head and neck, liver or kidney cancer.

A single count supports this clone. This chain joins TRBV30 and TRBJ2-7; 10 bases line up with TRBD1. CDR1 is GTSNPN and CDR2 is SVGIG in the germline V gene (reference sequence). CDR3 length equals 13 residues. Unmatched junction bases numbered 3, after V lost 2 bases and J lost 5 bases. The CDR3 sequence is CAWSHDRGHEQYF. CDR3 nucleotides: TGTGCCTGGAGTCACGACAGGGGGCACGAGCAGTACTTC. Drawing the rest from reference TRBV30 and TRBJ2-7, the complete variable domain is SQTIHQWPATLVQPVGSPLSLECTVEGTSNPNLYWYRQAAGRGLQLLFYSVGIGQISSEVPQNLSASRPQDRQFILSSKKLLLSDSGFYLCAWSHDRGHEQYFGPGTRLTVT.

The rearrangement joins TRBV2 to TRBJ2-5; no reliable D call. From germline, CDR1 is SNHLY and CDR2 FYNNEI. This CDR3 has 10 amino acids. Trimming stripped 8 bases from V and 9 bases from J, with 10 bases between. The DNA of the CDR3 is TGTGCCAGCCGAAGTAGGGCCCAGTACTTC. Translated: CASRSRAQYF. Full variable domain (missing parts from reference TRBV2 and TRBJ2-5): EPEVTQTPSHQVTQMGQEVILRCVPISNHLYFYWYRQILGQKVEFLVSFYNNEISEKSEIFDDQFSVERPDGSNFTLKIRSTKLEDSAMYFCASRSRAQYFGPGTRLLVL.

As regards this clone: This CDR3 is also generated by other DNA sequences in the sample. The chain has TRBV2 and TRBJ2-7, with 9 bases fitting TRBD1. Trimming removed 3 bases from V and 2 bases from J; junction bases left unmatched: 5. Germline V CDR1 and CDR2: SNHLY, FYNNEI. The length of the CDR3 is 15 residues. CDR3 in DNA: TGTGCCAGCAGTGATGCGGACAGGGGAACCTACGAGCAGTACTTC. Its protein product is CASSDADRGTYEQYF.

The chain combines TRBV27 with TRBJ2-4; 9 positions agree with TRBD2. V trimming: 6 bases; J trimming: 8 bases; junction bases outside the gene matches: 8. There are 14 residues in the CDR3. From germline, CDR1 is MNHEY and CDR2 SMNVEV (reference sequence). The CDR3 sequence is CASSRQRLADIQYF. For the CDR3, the DNA is TGTGCCAGCAGCCGACAAAGACTAGCGGACATTCAGTACTTC.

CDR3 region: CASSPGGGRASSEQYF. The CDR3 bases are TGTGCCAGCAGCCCAGGTGGCGGGAGGGCCTCAAGCGAGCAGTACTTC. The chain carries TRBV27 and TRBJ2-7; TRBD2 matches at 9 bases. The V and J ends lost 6 bases and 6 bases, in that order; junction bases with no gene match: 15. CDR1 is MNHEY and CDR2 is SMNVEV in the germline V gene (reference sequence). There are 16 residues in the CDR3.

The chain combines TRBV25-1 with TRBJ2-7; 9 nucleotides line up with TRBD1. This CDR3 contains 15 residues. In germline, CDR1 is MGHDK, CDR2 SYGVNS. The J segment lost 5 bases and the V segment lost 3 bases, leaving 8 bases of the junction unmatched. In nucleotides, the CDR3 is TGTGCCAGCAGTGACTCGGACAGGGGTTACGACGAGCAGTACTTC. As protein: CASSDSDRGYDEQYF.

The J gene is TRBJ1-2, the V gene TRBV27, with 7 bases matching TRBD1. The trim removed 5 bases at V and 5 bases at J, leaving 8 bases unmatched. Germline loops: CDR1 MNHEY, CDR2 SMNVEV (reference sequence). The CDR3 totals 14 residues. The CDR3 reads CASSPYRGLYGYTF. CDR3 nucleotide sequence: TGTGCCAGCAGTCCTTACAGGGGACTGTATGGCTACACCTTC.

V gene TRBV7-3 combines with J gene TRBJ2-7; D is perhaps TRBD1 (5 bases). In germline, CDR1 is SGHTA, CDR2 FQGTGA. The ends were cut back, 4 bases at V and 6 bases at J, with 19 bases in the middle. This CDR3 contains 15 residues. The DNA of the CDR3 is TGTGCCAGCAGCTCCAAATTCCCTCGGACAATCGAGCAGTACTTC. This translates into CASSSKFPRTIEQYF.

This rearrangement joins TRBV15 to TRBJ2-3, with D uncertain. The ends were cut back, 4 bases at V and 0 bases at J, with 2 bases in the middle. The CDR3 spans 12 residues. Germline V gives CDR1 LNHNV, CDR2 YYDKDF (reference sequence). The CDR3 nucleotides are TGTGCCACCAGCATGAGCACAGATACGCAGTATTTT. It specifies CATSMSTDTQYF.

This clone was counted a single time. V and J are TRBV6-6 and TRBJ2-7; D is ambiguous. The germline V gene encodes CDR1 MNHNY and CDR2 SVGAGI (reference sequence). V was cut by 4 bases and J by 1 base, with 5 bases left in between. The CDR3 has 12 residues. CDR3 sequence reads: CASSSGSYEQYF. CDR3 nucleotide sequence: TGTGCCAGCAGTTCAGGATCCTACGAGCAGTACTTC.

The chain links TRBV5-6 to TRBJ2-5; D assignment may be TRBD1 or TRBD2 (6 bases each). The V and J ends lost 0 bases and 5 bases respectively, with 11 bases between them. CDR3 length: 14 residues. Germline-derived CDR1 and CDR2 are SGHDT and YYEEEE. The DNA of the CDR3 is TGTGCCAGCAGCTTGGTGGGGGCGGGGGAGACCCAGTACTTC. This encodes CASSLVGAGETQYF.

The chain carries TRBV30 and TRBJ2-3, with D possibly matching TRBD2 (6 bases). Looked up from germline, CDR1 is GTSNPN and CDR2 is SVGIG (reference sequence). There are 15 residues in the CDR3. Trimming pared 4 bases from V and 7 bases from J, leaving 21 bases between. DNA of the CDR3: TGTGCCTGGACCGCCCGGGGGATCGCCCAAAATACGCAGTATTTT. Residues: CAWTARGIAQNTQYF.

The chain is built from TRBV10-3 and TRBJ1-2; D perhaps matches TRBD1 (5 bases). CDR1 and CDR2 from the germline V gene are ENHRY and SYGVKD. This CDR3 is 15 amino acids long. V was shortened by 4 bases and J by 4 bases, with 16 bases between the two germline ends. In DNA, the CDR3 is TGTGCCATCAGTGCGATACAACAGGCGCCCTATGGCTACACCTTC. It codes for CAISAIQQAPYGYTF.

The rearrangement joins TRBV7-2 to TRBJ2-2; D may match TRBD1 or TRBD2 (5 bases each). Trimming took off 5 bases at V and 7 bases at J, with 14 bases between the two ends. Germline assignment: CDR1 SGHTA and CDR2 FQGNSA. This CDR3 comprises 14 residues. The CDR3 DNA is TGTGCCAGCAGCCCGGACACCGGAGGCGGGGAGCTGTTTTTT. This codes for CASSPDTGGGELFF.

The rearrangement links TRBV28 to TRBJ1-2; TRBD1 agrees at 7 bases. The CDR3 extends over 14 amino acids. Germline V CDR1 and CDR2: MDHEN, SYDVKM. V lost 3 bases, J lost 4 bases, and 5 bases stayed unmatched. The CDR3, as DNA: TGTGCCAGCAGTTTCCGGGACAGACCCTATGGCTACACCTTC. This translates into CASSFRDRPYGYTF.

This chain links TRBV7-9 with TRBJ2-3; 7 nucleotides agree with TRBD2. Trimming at V came to 5 bases and at J to 1 base, leaving 6 bases not matched to a gene. The germline CDR1 and CDR2 sequences are SEHNR and FQNEAQ (reference sequence). This CDR3 comprises 15 residues. The CDR3 loop is CASSPGLVGTDTQYF. In DNA form, the CDR3 reads TGTGCCAGCAGCCCAGGACTAGTGGGCACAGATACGCAGTATTTT.

The chain is built from TRBV30 and TRBJ1-4, with a weak D call TRBD1 (5 bases). Trimming left V 2 bases short and J 0 bases short, with 7 bases between. This CDR3 is built from 14 residues. CDR1 and CDR2 from the germline V gene are GTSNPN and SVGIG (reference sequence). The CDR3 reads CAWSLGATNEKLFF. The CDR3 DNA reads as TGTGCCTGGAGTCTAGGGGCAACTAATGAAAAACTGTTTTTT.